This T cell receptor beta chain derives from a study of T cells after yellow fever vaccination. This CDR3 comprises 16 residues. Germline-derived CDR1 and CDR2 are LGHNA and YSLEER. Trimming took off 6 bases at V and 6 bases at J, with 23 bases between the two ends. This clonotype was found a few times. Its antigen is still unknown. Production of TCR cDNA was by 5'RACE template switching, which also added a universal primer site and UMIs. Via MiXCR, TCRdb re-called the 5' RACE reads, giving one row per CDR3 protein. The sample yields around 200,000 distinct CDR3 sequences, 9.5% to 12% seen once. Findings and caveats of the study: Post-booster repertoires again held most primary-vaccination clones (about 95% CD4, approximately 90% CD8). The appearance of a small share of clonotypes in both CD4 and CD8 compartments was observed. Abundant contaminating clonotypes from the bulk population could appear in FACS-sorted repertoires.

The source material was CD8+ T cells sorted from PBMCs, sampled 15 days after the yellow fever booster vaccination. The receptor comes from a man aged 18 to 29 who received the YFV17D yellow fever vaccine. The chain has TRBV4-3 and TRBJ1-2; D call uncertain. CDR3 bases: TGCGCCAGCAGTTACAGCGCCGGAGGTGGAGGGAATGGCTACACCTTC. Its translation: CASSYSAGGGGNGYTF.